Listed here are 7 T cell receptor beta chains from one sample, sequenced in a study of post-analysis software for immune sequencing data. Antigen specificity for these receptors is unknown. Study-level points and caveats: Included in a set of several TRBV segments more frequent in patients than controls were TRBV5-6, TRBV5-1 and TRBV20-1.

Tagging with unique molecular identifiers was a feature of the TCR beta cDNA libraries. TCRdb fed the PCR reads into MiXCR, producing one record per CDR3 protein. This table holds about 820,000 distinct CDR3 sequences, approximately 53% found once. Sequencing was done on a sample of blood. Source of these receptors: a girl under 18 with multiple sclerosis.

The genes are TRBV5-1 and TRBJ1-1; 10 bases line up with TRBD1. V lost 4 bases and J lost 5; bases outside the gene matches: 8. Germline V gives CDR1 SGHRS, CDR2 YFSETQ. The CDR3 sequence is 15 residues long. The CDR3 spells CASSGRQGAGTEAFF. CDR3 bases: TGCGCCAGCAGCGGACGACAGGGGGCTGGGACTGAAGCTTTCTTT.

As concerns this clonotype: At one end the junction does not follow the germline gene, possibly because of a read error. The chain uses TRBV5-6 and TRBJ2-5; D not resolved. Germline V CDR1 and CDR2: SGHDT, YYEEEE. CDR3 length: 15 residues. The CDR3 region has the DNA TGCGCCAGCAGCTTTCGGAGACAATTCCAAGAGACCCAGTACTTC. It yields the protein CASSFRRQFQETQYF.

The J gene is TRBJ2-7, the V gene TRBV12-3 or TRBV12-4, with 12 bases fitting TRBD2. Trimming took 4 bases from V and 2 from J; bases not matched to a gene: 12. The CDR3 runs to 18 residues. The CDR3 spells CASSSNPPGLAGPYEQYF. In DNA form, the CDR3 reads TGTGCCAGCAGTTCCAACCCCCCCGGACTAGCGGGGCCCTACGAGCAGTACTTC.

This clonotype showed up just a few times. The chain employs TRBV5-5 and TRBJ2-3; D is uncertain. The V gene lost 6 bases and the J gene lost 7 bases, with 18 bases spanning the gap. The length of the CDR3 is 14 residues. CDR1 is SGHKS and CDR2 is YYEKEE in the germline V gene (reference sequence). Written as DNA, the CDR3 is TGTGCCAGCACCCTGGGCCCGGGCTCGAATACGCAGTATTTT. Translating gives CASTLGPGSNTQYF.

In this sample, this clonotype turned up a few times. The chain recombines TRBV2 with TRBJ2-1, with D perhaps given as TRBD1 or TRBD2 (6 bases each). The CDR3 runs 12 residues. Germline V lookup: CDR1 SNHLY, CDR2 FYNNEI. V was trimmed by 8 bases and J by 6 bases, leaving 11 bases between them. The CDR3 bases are TGTGCCAGCCGACAGGAGGGCAATGAGCAGTTCTTC. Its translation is CASRQEGNEQFF.

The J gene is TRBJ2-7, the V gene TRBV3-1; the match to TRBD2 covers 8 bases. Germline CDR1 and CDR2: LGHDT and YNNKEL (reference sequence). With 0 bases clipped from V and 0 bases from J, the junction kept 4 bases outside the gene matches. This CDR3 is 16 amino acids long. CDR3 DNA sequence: TGTGCCAGCAGCCAAGAGGTAGCGGGGAGCTCCTACGAGCAGTACTTC. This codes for CASSQEVAGSSYEQYF.

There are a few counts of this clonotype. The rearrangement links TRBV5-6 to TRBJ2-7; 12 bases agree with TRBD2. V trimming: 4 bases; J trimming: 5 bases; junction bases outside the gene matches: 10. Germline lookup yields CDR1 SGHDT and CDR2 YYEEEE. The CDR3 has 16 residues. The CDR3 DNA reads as TGTGCCAGCAGCCGAGGGCTAGCGGGAGGGTTGGACGAGCAGTACTTC. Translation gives CASSRGLAGGLDEQYF.